The rows below give T cell receptor beta chains drawn from one sample of a study of blood T cells in healthy people across ages. TCRdb itself ran the 5' RACE reads through MiXCR, one entry per CDR3 protein. Of 750,000 to 1,000,000 distinct CDR3 sequences detected, 25% to 35% appear once; the ten largest clones hold approximately 10%. The sample was also linked to a second study, of T cells of mothers and their children.

Sequenced input: blood. The source is a woman aged 40-49 years in good health. Both conserved end residues are part of each CDR3. The D gene is left open where the match is weak. Size values are once, few and many counts, or a class for expanded clones, and some rows have none.

CDR3 DNA: TGCGCCGGCAGCCCCCCCGGCAGTGGGGCCAACGTCCTGACTTTC; CDR3 protein: CAGSPPGSGANVLTF; V gene: TRBV5-1; clone size: NA; D gene: NA; J gene: TRBJ2-6
CDR3 DNA: TGTGCCAGCAGCTTAGATTCAGGCGGAAGCAATCAGCCCCAGCATTTT; CDR3 protein: CASSLDSGGSNQPQHF; V gene: TRBV7-2; clone size: NA; D gene: NA; J gene: TRBJ1-5
CDR3 DNA: TGTGCCAGCAGTGACAGGGGGCGACCCCGCACAGATACGCAGTATTTT; CDR3 protein: CASSDRGRPRTDTQYF; V gene: TRBV7-2; clone size: few; D gene: TRBD1; J gene: TRBJ2-3
CDR3 DNA: TGCGCCAGCAGCTTGTACAAGAGCGGGGGGGCTTCAGATACGCAGTATTTT; CDR3 protein: CASSLYKSGGASDTQYF; V gene: TRBV5-1; clone size: NA; D gene: TRBD2; J gene: TRBJ2-3
CDR3 DNA: TGTGCCACCAGCAGAGAGGTTGGGGTCACAGATACGCAGTATTTT; CDR3 protein: CATSREVGVTDTQYF; V gene: TRBV15; clone size: many; D gene: NA; J gene: TRBJ2-3
CDR3 DNA: TGTGCCAGCAGTTTATTTAATGCTGGCGGGGAGCTGTTTTTT; CDR3 protein: CASSLFNAGGELFF; V gene: TRBV12-3/TRBV12-4; clone size: NA; D gene: NA; J gene: TRBJ2-2
CDR3 DNA: TGTGCCAGCAGCCACAATCCAGGGAGTAGAGTTGGCTACACCTTC; CDR3 protein: CASSHNPGSRVGYTF; V gene: TRBV28; clone size: few; D gene: NA; J gene: TRBJ1-2
CDR3 DNA: TGCAGTGCCGTAAACCGCGGGGCGGGGCCAACGCGGGAGCAGTACTTC; CDR3 protein: CSAVNRGAGPTREQYF; V gene: TRBV20-1; clone size: many; D gene: NA; J gene: TRBJ2-7
CDR3 DNA: TGTGCCAGCAGTGAAAATATCCTAATCAGTCCTAGCTCCTACAATGGGCAGTTCTTC; CDR3 protein: CASSENILISPSSYNGQFF; V gene: TRBV6-1; clone size: NA; D gene: NA; J gene: TRBJ2-1
CDR3 DNA: TGCGCCAGCAGCCCGGGGGTCGGGGGCGACTATGGCTACACCTTC; CDR3 protein: CASSPGVGGDYGYTF; V gene: TRBV5-1; clone size: NA; D gene: NA; J gene: TRBJ1-2
CDR3 DNA: TGCGCCAGCAGCTTGGGGGGTAGCGGAACCTCCTACGAGCAGTACTTC; CDR3 protein: CASSLGGSGTSYEQYF; V gene: TRBV5-1; clone size: NA; D gene: NA; J gene: TRBJ2-7
CDR3 DNA: TGTGCCAGCAGCTTAATGGACACCTCGCACCATGGCTACACCTTC; CDR3 protein: CASSLMDTSHHGYTF; V gene: TRBV7-9; clone size: NA; D gene: NA; J gene: TRBJ1-2
CDR3 DNA: TGTGCCAGCAGCTTAACGGGGTCGTCTGAGCAGTTCTTC; CDR3 protein: CASSLTGSSEQFF; V gene: TRBV7-3; clone size: many; D gene: NA; J gene: TRBJ2-1
CDR3 DNA: TGTGCCGCTGGACTAGCGGGAGGATTCTCCTACAATGAGCAGTTCTTC; CDR3 protein: CAAGLAGGFSYNEQFF; V gene: TRBV7-9; clone size: NA; D gene: TRBD2; J gene: TRBJ2-1
CDR3 DNA: TGCGCCAGCAGCTCCAGTGTGTATACGGGGTCAGCCAAAAACATTCAGTACTTC; CDR3 protein: CASSSSVYTGSAKNIQYF; V gene: TRBV5-1; clone size: few; D gene: NA; J gene: TRBJ2-4
CDR3 DNA: TGTACCAGCAGACCACTAGCGGGGGGGCCCCCAGATACGCAGTATTTT; CDR3 protein: CTSRPLAGGPPDTQYF; V gene: TRBV12-3/TRBV12-4; clone size: NA; D gene: TRBD2; J gene: TRBJ2-3
CDR3 DNA: TGTGCCAGCAGCTCCGGGACAGGGGTGGGAGAGACCCAGTACTTC; CDR3 protein: CASSSGTGVGETQYF; V gene: TRBV9; clone size: few; D gene: TRBD1; J gene: TRBJ2-5
CDR3 DNA: TGCGCCAGCAGCCCTACTTCGGGACAGATATATGGCTACACCTTC; CDR3 protein: CASSPTSGQIYGYTF; V gene: TRBV4-1; clone size: many; D gene: TRBD1; J gene: TRBJ1-2
CDR3 DNA: TGTGCCAGCAGCCAAGATCAGGGGTCGGGCACTGAAGCTTTCTTT; CDR3 protein: CASSQDQGSGTEAFF; V gene: TRBV3-1; clone size: few; D gene: NA; J gene: TRBJ1-1
CDR3 DNA: TGTGCCAGCAGCCCGACCGGGCTAGCGGGGGGGGCCCCGCAGTATTTT; CDR3 protein: CASSPTGLAGGAPQYF; V gene: TRBV7-2; clone size: NA; D gene: TRBD2; J gene: TRBJ2-3
CDR3 DNA: TGCGCCAGCAGCAAACGGGAGGGGTTCTACGAGCAGTACTTC; CDR3 protein: CASSKREGFYEQYF; V gene: TRBV5-1; clone size: NA; D gene: TRBD2; J gene: TRBJ2-7
CDR3 DNA: TGTGCCAGCCGTCGACTAACTAAGGGAGGGCAGTTCTTC; CDR3 protein: CASRRLTKGGQFF; V gene: TRBV11-2; clone size: few; D gene: NA; J gene: TRBJ2-1
CDR3 DNA: TGTGCCAGCAGCCACCGCGACAGGGCTCCCTATGGCTACACCTTC; CDR3 protein: CASSHRDRAPYGYTF; V gene: TRBV7-3; clone size: NA; D gene: TRBD1; J gene: TRBJ1-2
CDR3 DNA: TGTGCCAGCAGCGTCCGGGACTTTAGCACAGATACGCAGTATTTT; CDR3 protein: CASSVRDFSTDTQYF; V gene: TRBV7-2; clone size: few; D gene: NA; J gene: TRBJ2-3
CDR3 DNA: TGTGCCAGCAGTGTAGTTCTAGGGGAAGGCAATGAGCAGTTCTTC; CDR3 protein: CASSVVLGEGNEQFF; V gene: TRBV6-4; clone size: once; D gene: NA; J gene: TRBJ2-1
CDR3 DNA: TGCGCCAGCAGCCCAGGGGTGGTTGGCACTGAAGCTTTCTTT; CDR3 protein: CASSPGVVGTEAFF; V gene: TRBV4-3; clone size: few; D gene: NA; J gene: TRBJ1-1
CDR3 DNA: TGTGCCAGCTCACCCCCACGGATCCCTAGCGGAGCAGATACGCAGTATTTT; CDR3 protein: CASSPPRIPSGADTQYF; V gene: TRBV18; clone size: NA; D gene: TRBD2; J gene: TRBJ2-3
CDR3 DNA: TGTGCCACCCGGAAGACGGACAATTCACCCCTCCACTTT; CDR3 protein: CATRKTDNSPLHF; V gene: TRBV27; clone size: many; D gene: NA; J gene: TRBJ1-6
CDR3 DNA: TGTGCCAGCAGTCTTTTCGGGGGGCACGAGCAGTACTTC; CDR3 protein: CASSLFGGHEQYF; V gene: TRBV28; clone size: NA; D gene: NA; J gene: TRBJ2-7
CDR3 DNA: TGTGCCAGCAGCTTGGCCGGGACGGGCAGCACAGATACGCAGTATTTT; CDR3 protein: CASSLAGTGSTDTQYF; V gene: TRBV7-9; clone size: few; D gene: NA; J gene: TRBJ2-3
CDR3 DNA: TGCAGGGCTAGGACGGGGTTTTGGGAGCAGTACTTC; CDR3 protein: CRARTGFWEQYF; V gene: TRBV20-1; clone size: NA; D gene: NA; J gene: TRBJ2-7
CDR3 DNA: TGCGCCAGCAGCCCAGAAGGGACAGGGGACGGCTACACCTTC; CDR3 protein: CASSPEGTGDGYTF; V gene: TRBV5-1; clone size: NA; D gene: TRBD1; J gene: TRBJ1-2
CDR3 DNA: TGTGCCAGCGGTAGACAGGGTCCGTTCTTC; CDR3 protein: CASGRQGPFF; V gene: TRBV28; clone size: NA; D gene: TRBD1; J gene: TRBJ2-1
CDR3 DNA: TGCGCCAGCAGGGGACAGGGATGGAATGAGCAGTTCTTC; CDR3 protein: CASRGQGWNEQFF; V gene: TRBV5-1; clone size: many; D gene: TRBD1; J gene: TRBJ2-1
CDR3 DNA: TGTGCCAGCAGCTTAGATTTAGGGGCCTGCAATGAGCAGTTCTTC; CDR3 protein: CASSLDLGACNEQFF; V gene: TRBV7-2; clone size: once; D gene: NA; J gene: TRBJ2-1
CDR3 DNA: TGTGCCAGCAGCTTGCGGTCGGGGAGGGAGACCCAGTACTTC; CDR3 protein: CASSLRSGRETQYF; V gene: TRBV7-9; clone size: NA; D gene: NA; J gene: TRBJ2-5
CDR3 DNA: TGTGCCAGCAGTTTTGGACAGCCCACCTCCTACGAGCAGTACTTC; CDR3 protein: CASSFGQPTSYEQYF; V gene: TRBV27; clone size: NA; D gene: NA; J gene: TRBJ2-7
CDR3 DNA: TGCGCCAGCAGCCCACAGGACTATTACATGAACACTGAAGCTTTCTTT; CDR3 protein: CASSPQDYYMNTEAFF; V gene: TRBV5-1; clone size: NA; D gene: NA; J gene: TRBJ1-1
CDR3 DNA: TGTGCCAGCAGCTTAGCAACCGGGACCTACAGCTATGGCTACACCTTC; CDR3 protein: CASSLATGTYSYGYTF; V gene: TRBV7-8; clone size: NA; D gene: NA; J gene: TRBJ1-2
CDR3 DNA: TGTGCCAGCAGTTCACTAGCAGATACGCAGTATTTT; CDR3 protein: CASSSLADTQYF; V gene: TRBV6-6; clone size: many; D gene: NA; J gene: TRBJ2-3
CDR3 DNA: TGTGCCAGCAGCTTAAGGGGTAGCGGGGTATCTTACGAGACCCAGTACTTC; CDR3 protein: CASSLRGSGVSYETQYF; V gene: TRBV7-3; clone size: NA; D gene: TRBD2; J gene: TRBJ2-5
CDR3 DNA: TGTGCCAGCAGTCGACCCGGGACAGGGGAGTACGAGCAGTACTTC; CDR3 protein: CASSRPGTGEYEQYF; V gene: TRBV28; clone size: few; D gene: TRBD1; J gene: TRBJ2-7
CDR3 DNA: TGCAGTGCTAGAGCGGCAGGGGAGAACGGCTACACCTTC; CDR3 protein: CSARAAGENGYTF; V gene: TRBV20-1; clone size: many; D gene: NA; J gene: TRBJ1-2
CDR3 DNA: TGCAGTGCTCTCATCTCCGGACAGGGCTCGAATCAGCCCCAGCATTTT; CDR3 protein: CSALISGQGSNQPQHF; V gene: TRBV20-1; clone size: NA; D gene: TRBD1; J gene: TRBJ1-5
CDR3 DNA: TGTGCCAGCAGTTATGGGTATAGGGGGCGGAAAGAAGCTTTCTTT; CDR3 protein: CASSYGYRGRKEAFF; V gene: TRBV27; clone size: NA; D gene: TRBD1; J gene: TRBJ1-1
CDR3 DNA: TGTGCCAGCAGTCCACGGATAGGGTCTAATGAAAAACGGTTTTTT; CDR3 protein: CASSPRIGSNEKRFF; V gene: TRBV6-1; clone size: few; D gene: NA; J gene: TRBJ1-4
CDR3 DNA: TGTGCCAGCAGTTTAGGAAGGGCGGGGTGGACAGATACGCAGTATTTT; CDR3 protein: CASSLGRAGWTDTQYF; V gene: TRBV12-3/TRBV12-4; clone size: NA; D gene: NA; J gene: TRBJ2-3
CDR3 DNA: TGTGCCAGCAGCTTAGCGCTCGGGGCCCAGTACTTC; CDR3 protein: CASSLALGAQYF; V gene: TRBV7-2; clone size: few; D gene: NA; J gene: TRBJ2-5